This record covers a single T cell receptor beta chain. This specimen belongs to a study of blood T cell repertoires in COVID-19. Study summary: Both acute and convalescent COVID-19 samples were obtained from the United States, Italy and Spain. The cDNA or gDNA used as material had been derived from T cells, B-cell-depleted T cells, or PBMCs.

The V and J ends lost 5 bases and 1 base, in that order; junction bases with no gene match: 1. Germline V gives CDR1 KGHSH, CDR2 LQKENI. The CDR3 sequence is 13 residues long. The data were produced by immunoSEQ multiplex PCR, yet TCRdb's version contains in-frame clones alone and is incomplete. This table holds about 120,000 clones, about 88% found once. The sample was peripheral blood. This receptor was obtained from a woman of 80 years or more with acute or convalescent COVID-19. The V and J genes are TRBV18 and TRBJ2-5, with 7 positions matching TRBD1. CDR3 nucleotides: TGTGCCAGCTCAGCAGGGGGCCAAGAGACCCAGTACTTC. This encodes CASSAGGQETQYF.